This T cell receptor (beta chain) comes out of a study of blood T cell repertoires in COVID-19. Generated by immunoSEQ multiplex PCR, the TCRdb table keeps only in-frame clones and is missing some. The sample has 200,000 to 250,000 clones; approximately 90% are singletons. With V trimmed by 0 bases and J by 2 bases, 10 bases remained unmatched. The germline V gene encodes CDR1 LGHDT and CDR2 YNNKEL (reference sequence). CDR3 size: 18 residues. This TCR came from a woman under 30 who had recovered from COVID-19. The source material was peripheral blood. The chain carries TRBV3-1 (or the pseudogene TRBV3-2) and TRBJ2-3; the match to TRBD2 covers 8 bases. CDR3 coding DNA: TGTGCCAGCAGCCAAGATGCCCTAAGCGGGGGACCCACAGATACGCAGTATTTT. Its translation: CASSQDALSGGPTDTQYF.